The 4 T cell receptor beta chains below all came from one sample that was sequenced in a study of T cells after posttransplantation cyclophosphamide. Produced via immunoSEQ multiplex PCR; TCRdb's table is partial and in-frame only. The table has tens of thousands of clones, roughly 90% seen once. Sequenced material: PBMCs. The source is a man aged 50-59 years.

CDR3 nucleotides: TGCGCCAGTCGGACTCTGAACACCGGGGAGCTGTTTTTT. Translated, it gives CASRTLNTGELFF. V and J are TRBV5-1 and TRBJ2-2; D is possibly TRBD2 (5 bases). Trimming stripped 8 bases from V and 1 base from J, with 9 bases between. Germline CDR1 and CDR2: SGHRS and YFSETQ. The CDR3 consists of 13 residues.

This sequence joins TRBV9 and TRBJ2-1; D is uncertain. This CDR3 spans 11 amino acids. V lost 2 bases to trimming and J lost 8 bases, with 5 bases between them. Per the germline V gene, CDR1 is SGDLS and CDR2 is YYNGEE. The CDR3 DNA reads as TGTGCCAGCAGCGTCAGCGATGAGCAGTTCTTC. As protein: CASSVSDEQFF.

CDR3: CASSSRQGHLYGYTF. The CDR3 DNA is TGTGCCAGCAGTTCACGACAAGGACACCTCTATGGCTACACCTTC. The chain carries TRBV28 and TRBJ1-2, with D possibly matching TRBD1 (5 bases). V lost 4 bases and J lost 4, with 16 bases in between. Looked up from germline, CDR1 is MDHEN and CDR2 is SYDVKM. This CDR3 region has 15 residues.

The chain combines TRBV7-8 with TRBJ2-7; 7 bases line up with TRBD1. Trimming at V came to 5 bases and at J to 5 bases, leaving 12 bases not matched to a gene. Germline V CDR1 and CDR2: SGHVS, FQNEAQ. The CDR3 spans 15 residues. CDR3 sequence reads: CASSPPTGTMNEQYF. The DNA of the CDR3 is TGTGCCAGCAGCCCCCCGACAGGGACCATGAACGAGCAGTACTTC.